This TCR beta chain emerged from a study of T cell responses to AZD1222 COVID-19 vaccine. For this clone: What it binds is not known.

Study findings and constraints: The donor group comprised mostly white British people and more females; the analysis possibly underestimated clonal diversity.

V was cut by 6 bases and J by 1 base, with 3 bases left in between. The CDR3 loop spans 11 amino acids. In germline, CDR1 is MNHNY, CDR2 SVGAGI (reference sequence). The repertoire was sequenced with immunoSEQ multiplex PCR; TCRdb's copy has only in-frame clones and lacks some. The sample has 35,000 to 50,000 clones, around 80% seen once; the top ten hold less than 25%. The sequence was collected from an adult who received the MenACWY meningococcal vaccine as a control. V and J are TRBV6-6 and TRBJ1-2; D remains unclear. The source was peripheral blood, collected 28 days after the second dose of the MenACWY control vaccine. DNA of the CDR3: TGTGCCAGCAGCCGTAACTATGGCTACACCTTC. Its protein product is CASSRNYGYTF.